One sample yielded the 27 T cell receptor beta chains listed below, sequenced in a study of T cell repertoires in cytomegalovirus infection. MiXCR was run by TCRdb on the reads, yielding one entry per CDR3 protein. The sample holds 150,000 to 200,000 distinct CDR3 sequences, around 15% seen once. The sequenced sample was PBMCs. These receptor sequences come from a human donor in good health (CMV status not recorded). Some clones in this sample may be carry-over from other donors' samples.

This clonotype was found many times. A much larger clone differs by one base, so this may be a read error. V usage is TRBV7-2 and J usage is TRBJ1-5; the D is unclear. This CDR3 has 14 amino acids. Germline values: CDR1 SGHTA, CDR2 FQGNSA. V lost 1 base and J 1 base, leaving 5 bases between the germline ends. CDR3 nucleotide sequence: TGTGCCAGCAGCTTAGGGTGGAGCAATCAGCCCCAGCATTTT. Its translation is CASSLGWSNQPQHF.

This clonotype was recorded at least ten times. The V gene is TRBV15, the J gene TRBJ1-5; D not certain. CDR1 and CDR2 (germline): LNHNV, YYDKDF (reference sequence). The CDR3 extends over 15 amino acids. Trimming pared 0 bases from V and 4 bases from J, leaving 10 bases between. CDR3 sequence reads: CATSRDLGPNQPQHF. DNA of the CDR3: TGTGCCACCAGCAGAGATCTCGGCCCTAATCAGCCCCAGCATTTT. Filled out from reference TRBV15 and TRBJ1-5, the complete variable domain reads DAMVIQNPRYQVTQFGKPVTLSCSQTLNHNVMYWYQQKSSQAPKLLFHYYDKDFNNEADTPDNFQSRRPNTSFCFLDIRSPGLGDTAMYLCATSRDLGPNQPQHFGDGTRLSIL.

The table lists this clonotype with many counts. This rearrangement joins TRBV15 to TRBJ2-7; 9 bases fit TRBD1. Unmatched junction bases numbered 1, after V lost 1 base and J lost 3 bases. The CDR3 length is 14 residues. CDR1 is LNHNV, CDR2 YYDKDF, per germline (reference sequence). This CDR3 reads CATSRVGQGYEQYF. The CDR3 region has the DNA TGTGCCACCAGCAGAGTGGGACAGGGCTACGAGCAGTACTTC.

In this sample, this clonotype turned up a few times. The chain employs TRBV24-1 and TRBJ2-1; TRBD2 is a possible D gene (6 bases). V shed 5 bases and J shed 5 bases, with 12 bases lying between them. In germline, CDR1 is KGHDR, CDR2 SFDVKD. This CDR3 is built from 14 residues. Here the CDR3 reads CATSGRGRNNEQFF. The CDR3 nucleotides read TGTGCCACCAGTGGGAGGGGTCGGAACAATGAGCAGTTCTTC.

This clonotype showed up many times. The gene calls are TRBV7-6 and TRBJ2-7; 7 positions agree with TRBD1. V shed 5 bases and J 3 bases; nucleotides not matched to a gene: 7. The CDR3 has 14 amino acids. Germline V gene lookup returns CDR1 SGHVS and CDR2 FNYEAQ. This CDR3 is CASSRTWTGYEQYF. As DNA, the CDR3 is TGTGCCAGCAGCCGTACATGGACAGGCTACGAGCAGTACTTC.

The chain joins TRBV7-9 to TRBJ2-7; TRBD1 might be the D (6 bases). Trimming shortened V by 5 bases and J by 7 bases, and 21 bases separated the two germline ends. Germline values: CDR1 SEHNR, CDR2 FQNEAQ (reference sequence). This CDR3 comprises 15 residues. CDR3 amino acids: CASSPDSILRREQYF. The DNA of the CDR3 is TGTGCCAGCAGCCCGGACAGTATCTTACGCAGGGAGCAGTACTTC.

Ten or more counts support this clonotype. The CDR3 DNA reads TGTGCCAGCAGCTTAGCAGGGGACAGCAATCAGCCCCAGCATTTT. This gives the protein CASSLAGDSNQPQHF. V and J are TRBV7-9 and TRBJ1-5; maybe TRBD1 (5 bases). There are 15 residues in the CDR3. The germline gives CDR1 SEHNR, CDR2 FQNEAQ (reference sequence). The germline V and J ends were trimmed by 0 bases and 1 base, with 7 bases remaining between them.

The table lists this clonotype with a few counts. CDR3 region: CSALRGGNNQPQHF. The CDR3 coding sequence is TGCAGTGCTCTTCGGGGGGGAAACAATCAGCCCCAGCATTTT. The J gene is TRBJ1-5, the V gene TRBV20-1, with D perhaps TRBD1 (5 bases). The germline gives CDR1 DFQATT, CDR2 SNEGSKA (reference sequence). The CDR3 extends over 14 amino acids. Trimming left V 5 bases short and J 3 bases short, with 14 bases between.

V and J are TRBV29-1 and TRBJ2-3, with D tentatively TRBD2 (5 bases). CDR1 SQVTM and CDR2 ANQGSEA come from the germline V gene. The CDR3 loop spans 16 amino acids. V was shortened by 0 bases and J by 2 bases, with 15 bases between the two germline ends. The CDR3: CSVEDRALANTDTQYF. The DNA for the CDR3 is TGCAGCGTTGAAGATCGGGCCCTAGCAAACACAGATACGCAGTATTTT.

This clonotype was seen many times. The chain links TRBV7-6 to TRBJ2-7, with no clear D. The CDR3 sequence is 16 residues long. The germline V and J ends were trimmed by 1 base and 4 bases, with 17 bases remaining between them. Germline assignment: CDR1 SGHVS and CDR2 FNYEAQ. DNA for the CDR3: TGTGCCAGCAGCTTAGTGAGCACCGGCCTTGTATACGAGCAGTACTTC. Its translation is CASSLVSTGLVYEQYF.

This clonotype has only a few counts. This rearrangement joins TRBV29-1 to TRBJ2-3; 9 bases agree with TRBD2. Trimming at V came to 7 bases and at J to 4 bases, leaving 3 bases not matched to a gene. The CDR3 totals 12 residues. The germline CDR1 and CDR2 sequences are SQVTM and ANQGSEA. In DNA form, the CDR3 reads TGCAGCGGGGGACTAGCAGCAGATACGCAGTATTTT. Its translation is CSGGLAADTQYF.

This clonotype has a handful of counts. The chain couples TRBV29-1 to TRBJ1-2, with D uncertain. Germline V CDR1 and CDR2: SQVTM, ANQGSEA. The CDR3 covers 11 residues. CDR3 sequence (DNA): TGCAGTGGAGGTATTAACTATGGCTACACCTTC. It is translated as CSGGINYGYTF.

At least ten counts were recorded for this clonotype. V usage is TRBV7-3 and J usage is TRBJ2-3, with 11 bases matching TRBD2. The CDR3 loop spans 18 amino acids. CDR1 SGHTA and CDR2 FQGTGA come from the germline V gene. Trimming removed 5 bases from V and 1 base from J; junction bases left unmatched: 11. The CDR3 nucleotides read TGTGCCAGCAGCCACCATAGCGGGGGGGCCGTAGGCACAGATACGCAGTATTTT. Its protein is CASSHHSGGAVGTDTQYF.

The table lists this clonotype with a few counts. The chain links TRBV7-9 to TRBJ2-5; D is perhaps TRBD1 or TRBD2 (6 bases each). The CDR3 contains 17 residues. Trimming shortened V by 4 bases and J by 5 bases, and 23 bases separated the two germline ends. Germline CDR1 reads SEHNR; CDR2 reads FQNEAQ (reference sequence). CDR3 DNA sequence: TGTGCCAGCAGCTACCCCTTTGACAGGATCGGAGGGGAGACCCAGTACTTC. It is translated as CASSYPFDRIGGETQYF.

The table lists this clonotype with many counts. The chain links TRBV19 to TRBJ2-6; D not certain. The CDR3 extends over 14 amino acids. The V end lost 5 bases, the J end lost 2 bases, and 7 bases lay between the germline ends. Germline CDR1 LNHDA, CDR2 SQIVND (reference sequence). DNA for the CDR3: TGTGCCAGTAGTCCATGGGCTGGGGCCAACGTCCTGACTTTC. This translates into CASSPWAGANVLTF.

This chain uses TRBV20-1 with TRBJ2-7, with 10 bases aligning to TRBD2. This CDR3 region has 16 residues. Trimming cost V 2 bases and J 0 bases; bases outside gene matches: 7. Looked up from germline, CDR1 is DFQATT and CDR2 is SNEGSKA (reference sequence). CDR3 bases: TGCAGTGCTAGACCTAGCGGGAGCCTTCGCTCCTACGAGCAGTACTTC. Encoded protein: CSARPSGSLRSYEQYF.

This clonotype showed up many times. The J gene is TRBJ2-7, the V gene TRBV6-1; D may be TRBD1 (6 bases). Trimming took 4 bases from V and 2 from J, leaving 15 bases between them. This CDR3 has 15 residues. From germline, CDR1 is MNHNS and CDR2 SASEGT. CDR3 sequence reads: CASSAGTIFPYEQYF. The CDR3 coding sequence is TGTGCCAGCAGTGCCGGGACAATTTTTCCCTACGAGCAGTACTTC.

This clonotype has a handful of counts. This chain connects TRBV12-3 or TRBV12-4 to TRBJ1-6, with D possibly matching TRBD1 (6 bases). Deletions cut 8 bases from V and 6 bases from J, with 20 bases between. The CDR3 contains 16 residues. CDR3 protein: CASQDRSIVFNSPLHF. In nucleotides, the CDR3 is TGTGCCAGCCAAGACAGGAGCATTGTTTTTAATTCACCCCTCCACTTT.

At least ten counts were recorded for this clonotype. V and J are TRBV12-3 or TRBV12-4 and TRBJ2-7, with a weak D call TRBD1 (5 bases). V gave up 5 bases and J gave up 0 bases, with 14 bases separating them. The CDR3 length is 15 residues. CDR3 residues: CASSTPGRASYEQYF. The CDR3 coding sequence is TGTGCCAGCAGTACCCCGGGCAGGGCCTCCTACGAGCAGTACTTC.

The chain carries TRBV6-4 and TRBJ1-2; D remains unclear. V lost 4 bases and J 0 bases, leaving 9 bases between the germline ends. The germline V gene has CDR1 MRHNA and CDR2 SNTAGT. The CDR3 covers 14 residues. Written as DNA, the CDR3 is TGTGCCAGCAGTGCTGGAGCGACTAACTATGGCTACACCTTC. This translates into CASSAGATNYGYTF.

This clonotype was seen at least ten times. The chain joins TRBV28 to TRBJ1-1; D not resolved. This CDR3 has 14 amino acids. Deletions cut 6 bases from V and 1 base from J, with 12 bases between. Germline V gene data show CDR1 as MDHEN and CDR2 as SYDVKM. The CDR3 region has the DNA TGTGCCAGCAGCTCCGGGAGAGGGAACACTGAAGCTTTCTTT. The encoded protein is CASSSGRGNTEAFF.

Ten or more counts support this clonotype. The J gene is TRBJ2-5, the V gene TRBV28, with 9 nucleotides matching TRBD1. After removal of 5 bases from V and 4 bases from J, the junction contained 5 bases not matched to a gene. Germline V gene data show CDR1 as MDHEN and CDR2 as SYDVKM. This CDR3 region has 14 residues. The CDR3 here is CASSENRGRETQYF. Here the CDR3 DNA reads TGTGCCAGCAGTGAAAACAGGGGGCGAGAGACCCAGTACTTC.

This clonotype was counted at least ten times. This sequence joins TRBV20-1 and TRBJ2-3; TRBD1 is a possible D gene (5 bases). Germline V lookup: CDR1 DFQATT, CDR2 SNEGSKA (reference sequence). Deletions cut 4 bases from V and 2 bases from J, with 28 bases between. The CDR3 is 19 residues long. This chain's CDR3 is CSAMDTTAGNKPFTDTQYF. In nucleotides, the CDR3 is TGCAGTGCTATGGACACGACGGCAGGGAACAAGCCATTCACAGATACGCAGTATTTT.

CDR3 sequence: CASSYAEGEKLFF. The CDR3 nucleotides are TGTGCCAGCAGTTACGCGGAAGGGGAAAAACTGTTTTTT. The V and J genes are TRBV6-6 and TRBJ1-4; no clear D gene. V lost 2 bases to trimming and J lost 8 bases, with 9 bases between them. This CDR3 is 13 amino acids long. Germline V CDR1 and CDR2: MNHNY, SVGAGI (reference sequence).

The table lists this clonotype with many counts. V and J are TRBV15 and TRBJ2-1, with TRBD2 identical over 13 bases. Trimming removed 9 bases from V and 9 bases from J; junction bases left unmatched: 11. Germline lookup yields CDR1 LNHNV and CDR2 YYDKDF (reference sequence). The CDR3 sequence is 15 residues long. Here the CDR3 reads CATKTSGGPTIEQFF. CDR3 nucleotide sequence: TGTGCCACGAAGACTAGCGGGGGGCCTACAATTGAGCAGTTCTTC.

This clonotype has a count of ten or more. J is TRBJ2-7 and V is TRBV7-2; possibly TRBD2 for D (5 bases). This CDR3 spans 16 amino acids. The V gene's germline CDR1 is SGHTA and CDR2 FQGNSA. V was clipped by 5 bases and J by 3 bases, with 20 bases between them. CDR3 loop: CASSPIGELPSYEQYF. CDR3 coding DNA: TGTGCCAGCAGCCCCATCGGGGAATTACCCAGCTACGAGCAGTACTTC.

This clonotype was seen at least ten times. This chain uses TRBV7-3 with TRBJ1-1; D possibly corresponds to TRBD1 (5 bases). V gave up 3 bases and J gave up 5 bases, with 10 bases separating them. The germline V gene has CDR1 SGHTA and CDR2 FQGTGA. CDR3 length: 13 amino acids. CDR3 amino acids: CASSLGGVTEAFF. CDR3 nucleotides: TGTGCCAGCAGCTTGGGGGGAGTAACTGAAGCTTTCTTT.